This TCR beta chain is drawn from a study of CD8+ T cells in alopecia areata. Study-wide findings and caveats: Relative to mice, TCR sharing across patients was less clear, a difference possibly HLA-related. Scalp sample sequencing also detects resident alphabeta T cells of normal skin. Just one nonresponder means the tie between baseline CD8+ expansion and response stays uncertain.

A remark on this clone: Its target is not known.

cDNA reverse transcribed from extracted RNA served as the sequencing template. The table came from immunoSEQ multiplex PCR; TCRdb's copy has only in-frame clones and leaves some out. Of fewer than 150,000 clones in the sample, approximately 51% were seen once. The treatment here: oral pan-JAK inhibitor, 5-10 mg twice daily. V shed 7 bases and J shed 3 bases, with 12 bases lying between them. The germline CDR1 and CDR2 sequences are SNHLY and FYNNEI. CDR3 size: 13 residues. The TCR was taken from a human donor with alopecia areata. Sequencing was performed on CD4+ T cells sorted from blood, taken at week 24, from a patient treated with tofacitinib. The chain uses TRBV2 and TRBJ2-5, with D tentatively TRBD1 (5 bases). CDR3 nucleotide sequence: TGTGCCAGCACCGCAGGGTCCGAAGAGACCCAGTACTTC. Protein sequence: CASTAGSEETQYF.